Shown below are 7 T cell receptor beta chains from a single sample sequenced in a study of cytomegalovirus exposure and HLA in healthy donors. Use of 60 Vbeta and 13 Jbeta primers characterized the PCR. This table comes from immunoSEQ multiplex PCR, and its TCRdb copy is limited to in-frame clones, with some not included. This sample has some 120,000 clones, with roughly 80% found just once. Input material: PBMCs. These receptors originate from a man aged 35 to 55 in good health and CMV-seronegative.

As concerns this clone: The junction and the germline gene differ at one end; a read error may be behind it. The genes are TRBV6-1 and TRBJ1-5; D remains unclear. Germline CDR1 and CDR2: MNHNS and SASEGT. There are 15 residues in the CDR3. The CDR3 nucleotides read TGTACCAGCAGCAAGGGAGGGATTAGCAATCAGCCCCAGCATTTT. Translated, it gives CTSSKGGISNQPQHF.

This clone was recorded a few times. This chain connects TRBV5-1 to TRBJ1-4; 7 bases match TRBD1. The CDR3 sequence is 15 residues long. The V segment lost 0 bases and the J segment 5 bases; nucleotides outside the gene matches: 4. Germline loops: CDR1 SGHRS, CDR2 YFSETQ. CDR3 sequence reads: CASSLAGDRNEKLFF. CDR3 bases: TGCGCCAGCAGCTTGGCAGGGGACAGAAATGAAAAACTGTTTTTT.

This chain uses TRBV30 with TRBJ2-1, with a tentative D call TRBD1 (6 bases). Trimming pared 0 bases from V and 9 bases from J, leaving 18 bases between. The CDR3 is 15 residues long. Germline V gene data show CDR1 as GTSNPN and CDR2 as SVGIG (reference sequence). CDR3 sequence (DNA): TGTGCCTGGAGTGTTCTCTCCACAGGGTTCGTTGAGCAGTTCTTC. Translating gives CAWSVLSTGFVEQFF. The variable domain in full, with the rest retrieved from reference TRBV30 and TRBJ2-1, is SQTIHQWPATLVQPVGSPLSLECTVEGTSNPNLYWYRQAAGRGLQLLFYSVGIGQISSEVPQNLSASRPQDRQFILSSKKLLLSDSGFYLCAWSVLSTGFVEQFFGPGTRLTVL.

There are a few counts of this clone. V is TRBV5-6 and J is TRBJ1-5; D is ambiguous. CDR3 length: 14 amino acids. CDR1 is SGHDT and CDR2 is YYEEEE in the germline V gene. The ends were cut back, 4 bases at V and 6 bases at J, with 14 bases in the middle. The CDR3 region is CASSHYRGGQPQHF. CDR3 DNA: TGTGCCAGCAGCCATTATCGAGGAGGTCAGCCCCAGCATTTT.

V usage is TRBV10-2 and J usage is TRBJ1-2; no reliable D call. V was clipped by 0 bases and J by 2 bases, with 10 bases between them. The CDR3 extends over 15 amino acids. Per germline, CDR1 WSHSY and CDR2 SAAADI. The CDR3 DNA reads TGCGCCAGCAGTGAGTCGGCGGCCGGGAACTATGGCTACACCTTC. This codes for CASSESAAGNYGYTF.

Concerning this clone: One end of the junction varies from germline; a read error may be responsible. Additional DNA sequences in this sample encode the identical CDR3. This chain uses TRBV5-6 with TRBJ1-1; D perhaps matches TRBD1 (6 bases). The germline CDR1 and CDR2 sequences are SGHDT and YYEEEE. The CDR3 is 16 residues long. CDR3 DNA sequence: TGCGCCAGCAGCTTGGCCGGGGGGCGCGGGAACACTGAAGCTTTCTTT. It is translated as CASSLAGGRGNTEAFF.

This chain joins TRBV10-3 and TRBJ1-2; possibly TRBD1 for D (5 bases). The length of the CDR3 is 14 residues. The germline V and J ends were trimmed by 0 bases and 4 bases, with 9 bases remaining between them. Per germline, CDR1 ENHRY and CDR2 SYGVKD. CDR3 bases: TGTGCCATCAGTGAGTCGCAGGGTGCCTATGGCTACACCTTC. Translating it yields CAISESQGAYGYTF.